This T cell receptor (beta chain) was recovered during a study of blood T cell repertoires in COVID-19. Overall study context: Spain, Italy and the United States supplied samples that represented acute and convalescent COVID-19.

Seattle patients were enrolled during active infection and followed longitudinally. In the authors' methods: Reference gene primer amplification gave estimated nucleated cell counts. Profiling relied on immunoSEQ multiplex PCR, and the TCRdb table lists in-frame clones only, not all of them. V and J calls and clone size are given by that table; D and trimming were obtained from the DNA. The sample includes under 450,000 clones, 86% of them seen just once. Of note for this clone: Other DNA sequences from this sample encode an identical CDR3 as well.

The clonotype originates from a woman aged 55-70 years with COVID-19, enrolled during active disease. The specimen sequenced was peripheral blood.

CDR3 DNA: TGTGCCAGCAGTCCACGGACTGAGACCAACACCATATATTTT. Translating gives CASSPRTETNTIYF. The chain employs TRBV3-1 (or the pseudogene TRBV3-2) and TRBJ1-3; D remains unclear. Germline V lookup: CDR1 LGHDT, CDR2 YNNKEL (reference sequence). V was clipped by 6 bases and J by 7 bases, with 16 bases between them. This CDR3 is 14 amino acids long.